This record looks at one TCR beta chain sequence and its context. Which antigen it targets is not known. Within one base of it there is no much larger clone, and no base qualities were kept. Libraries came from the immunoSEQ multiplex PCR assay. The multiplex PCR relied on a mix of 60 forward primers for TCR Vbeta segments and 13 reverse primers for TCR Jbeta segments. The CDR3 region of rearranged TCR beta genes was amplified from genomic DNA with a multiplex PCR assay. The Illumina HiSeq System was used to sequence the amplified TCR beta libraries as 87-base-pair reads. In the source study's methods: A later analysis tallied about 77 million unique TCR beta chains across the 610 or so repertoires, and approximately 11 million of those chains were shared by two or more donors. Raw reads were error-corrected and collapsed into unique sequences with a nearest-neighbor algorithm that merged closely related sequences to remove PCR and sequencing errors. Alignment of CDR3 sequences to IMGT reference sequences was used to assign V, D and J gene segments. For a sequence to be retained, a match of at least six nucleotides was required to both a V gene segment and a J gene segment. Rearrangements were classified as productive when the CDR3 lacked stop codons and remained in frame with V and J, and all other rearrangements were classified as non-productive. Following IMGT convention, CDR3 was defined as the stretch from the second conserved V-encoded cysteine to the conserved J-encoded phenylalanine. Sequences without an unambiguous match to a single V gene segment were excluded from the earlier analysis of almost 600 of the donors. In an earlier analysis of about 590 of the donors, a V segment was called functional when productive rearrangements were above 56.7%, and segregating when the standard deviation between donors exceeded 5%. To diagnose cytomegalovirus status from the catalog of TCR beta chain sequences, a statistical classification framework was built. In a later analysis, TCR nucleotide sequences were compared against IMGT/GENE-DB human TR gene sequences so that V and J genes could be assigned. The TCRdist pipeline was used in a later analysis to assign CDR3 sequences and most-parsimonious VDJ recombination scenarios. In a later analysis, every TCR beta chain was defined by the combination of its CDR3 amino acid sequence and its V-gene family, and reads without a unique V-gene family were dropped. A later analysis removed 500 to 650 highly shared, low-generation-probability nucleotide sequences to deal with suspected cross-contamination and a sequencing artifact. A later analysis calculated a clonal expansion index for each public chain from normalized within-repertoire ranks of inferred template counts. A later analysis computed generation probabilities with a VDJ recombination model fitted to out-of-frame rearrangements, and checked the results against IGoR. A later analysis scored TCR-TCR, TCR-HLA and TCR-CMV co-occurrence with hypergeometric tests, applying a repertoire-size bias correction to TCR pairs. To estimate false discovery rates, a later analysis permuted the HLA or CMV assignments 20 times. In a later analysis, co-occurring TCRs were grouped with DBSCAN, and TCRdist sequence similarity was added when clustering was performed within HLA-allele-positive subsets. For co-occurrence clustering, repertoires with fewer than 30,000 or more than 120,000 public chains were excluded, along with four to six repertoires with anomalous nucleotide sharing. The table was pulled from immuneACCESS by TCRdb, which kept in-frame rearrangements only. Such tables lose some clones; where checked, under half of the loss comes from unresolved V genes, and the rest has no known cause. The V and J calls and clone size are taken from that table; D and trimming were inferred from the DNA. The sample table shows approximately 100,000 clones, and approximately 80% are seen once. Together, the top ten hold 16% of the sample.

This record belongs to a study of cytomegalovirus exposure and HLA in healthy donors (dated by TCRdb to 2016 to 2017). Background for the entire study: In an earlier analysis of under 600 of the donors, 250 to 300 Gb of sequence data and 100 million or so unique TCR beta sequences from 180 million or so T cells were reported. All discovery cohort repertoires had been generated on a single sequencing platform. The later analysis used no new phenotypic data to find candidate immune exposures, relying instead on TCR beta sequences and their occurrence across donors. In addition to the first cohort of roughly 670 subjects, a separate validation cohort of 130 or so different subjects was used. Among some 410 genotyped donors of the cohort, an average of around 250,000 unique TCR beta nucleotide sequences was sequenced per donor, of which roughly 18% were non-productive. Using immunosequencing, the study profiled T cell repertoires from fewer than 700 subjects and related those repertoires to cytomegalovirus serostatus. Roughly 5 DR-DQ haplotypes were handled as single units for association and clustering because linkage in the cohort was strong. Among the roughly 380 genotyped donors, around 81% belonged to the genetic ancestry cluster associated with self-reported Caucasian donors. In a later analysis, previously published TCR beta repertoires from hundreds of donors were re-analyzed and high-resolution HLA genotyping was added so that TCR occurrence patterns could be studied. Donor age, sex, ethnicity and CMV serostatus were collected together with the repertoire data. An early release covering some 640 HLA-typed donors comprised 250 to 350 gigabases of sequencing data and about 90 million unique TCR sequences. Class I and class II HLA loci were covered by the typing at four-digit resolution. The study combined high-throughput TCR immunosequencing, statistical association of individual TCRs with disease status, and machine learning to predict cytomegalovirus infection status. The study aimed to test whether signatures of past pathogen exposure could be identified by cataloging public T cell receptors. Typing coverage varied by locus: about 629-630 donors for A, B, C, DRB1 and DQB1; around 560 for DQA1; approximately 610 for DPA1; roughly 450 for DPB1. In a later genetic analysis, genome-wide SNP genotypes for about 65% of the 666 donors were used, and that subset was treated as a discovery cohort. To decide whether each TCR beta V gene segment behaved as functional or pseudogenic, an earlier analysis of approximately 590 of the donors relied on high-throughput TCR beta sequencing. Results and caveats for the whole study, not just this receptor: The classifier was reported to diagnose cytomegalovirus status with high specificity and sensitivity in both the original cohort and the validation cohort. The authors suggested that the approach could potentially be extended to other disease states and immunological phenotypes. The earlier analysis of approximately 590 of the donors excluded approximately 15 rarely observed V segments, including chromosome 9 orphons, because counts were too low. Most TCR sequences were observed very rarely across donors, whereas some public TCRs were present in many individuals. In a later analysis, TCR association rates were found to vary across HLA loci, with the most associated TCRs seen for DRB1 alleles and the fewest for HLA-C alleles. Correlated functional status among segregating V segments might be attributable to linkage disequilibrium, but an unknown experimental factor could not be ruled out. The study gave a list of 150 to 200 TCR beta chains associated with cytomegalovirus. In a later genetic analysis, a missense DCLRE1C variant was associated with V-gene and J-gene trimming of TCR beta chains, and the association was replicated in an independent cohort. Assigning TCR associations to individual alleles was difficult when HLA alleles, especially DR and DQ, strongly co-occurred. A further reported finding was that TCR beta sequences accurately predicted the HLA-A and HLA-B alleles for most subjects in the first cohort. CMV serostatus was the only immune exposure information available for the cohort. Because HLA typing was missing for some donors at each locus, association tests included only the typed subset. A group of highly shared sequence variants was considered likely to be a technical artifact of the sequencing pipeline. In vitro tests confirmed that three of the cytomegalovirus-associated TCR beta chains recognize cytomegalovirus antigens. In a later analysis, HLA-associated TCR beta chains were found to be more clonally expanded and to have lower generation probabilities than equally common non-associated chains. The presence/absence analyses assumed that sequencing depth was roughly uniform across donors, and that assumption may not be true. Several of the top co-occurrence clusters appeared to be linked to parvovirus B19, influenza, CMV and Epstein-Barr virus, according to a later analysis. In a later genetic analysis, fewer N-insertions in productive TCRs were reported among donors in an Asian-associated ancestry cluster than the roughly 640-donor mean. In an earlier analysis of roughly 560 of the donors, most TCR beta V segments were observed in productive rearrangements about 90% or about 30% of the time, broadly matching IMGT annotations. According to a later analysis, most CMV-associated TCR beta chains appeared to be HLA-restricted, and the HLA associations seemed to be driven largely by CMV exposure. This cohort had only TCR beta chains sequenced, and the lack of alpha or paired-chain data limited which features could be detected. Because the 87-base-pair reads could not distinguish some IMGT-functional V segments, including TRBV6-2 and TRBV6-3, those segments were excluded. Specific HLA alleles were associated with some 15,000 TCR beta sequences at a false discovery rate of 0.05 in a later analysis.

The cohort was made up of 500 to 850 healthy bone marrow donors. Cohort members were all nominally healthy when sampled, although unrecorded immune exposures were likely present. The donor was CMV seropositive and was included in the group of approximately 300 seropositive cohort members. A peripheral blood sample was provided by each donor, and peripheral blood mononuclear cells were used for TCR beta sequencing. Genomic DNA extraction from the blood cell samples was performed with the Qiagen DNeasy Blood Extraction Kit. Trimming removed 2 bases from V and 4 bases from J, leaving 15 bases between the germline ends. As encoded in the germline V gene, CDR1 is SGHVS while CDR2 is FNYEAQ. Its CDR3 holds 15 amino acids, cysteine through phenylalanine. Only the CDR3 portion is preserved as DNA: 45 bases, with reading frame beginning at the first base.

Recombination joined TRBV7-6 with TRBJ2-7; the D gene is possibly TRBD2, with 5 bases matching. This receptor was taken from a man aged 55 to 70 in good health and CMV-seropositive. The sequencing input was PBMCs. The sequenced DNA: TGTGCCAGCAGCTTATCTCTCGGGAACGGGTACGAGCAGTACTTC. Protein translation: CASSLSLGNGYEQYF. The CDR3 plus the reference TRBV7-6 and TRBJ2-7 genes for the other parts give the full variable domain: GAGVSQSPRYKVTKRGQDVALRCDPISGHVSLYWYRQALGQGPEFLTYFNYEAQQDKSGLPNDRFSAERPEGSISTLTIQRTEQRDSAMYRCASSLSLGNGYEQYFGPGTRLTVT.